Below are 31 T cell receptor beta chains sequenced from a single sample in a study of blood T cells in healthy people across ages. A second PCR of roughly 7 to 11 cycles used a sample-barcoded 5' primer and a J-beta primer mix. TCRdb reprocessed the 5' RACE reads via MiXCR and lists one record per CDR3 protein. The sample lists 850,000 to 1,000,000 distinct CDR3 sequences; roughly 50% were seen once. Sequencing input: blood. The receptors derive from a man between 25 and 39 years old in good health.

This clonotype was observed a handful of times. The rearrangement joins TRBV3-1 to TRBJ2-4, with TRBD1 matching 7 bases. The closer fit of TRBJ2-7 to the DNA end suggests the J call may be wrong. CDR3 length: 15 amino acids. Germline values: CDR1 LGHDT, CDR2 YNNKEL (reference sequence). The CDR3 coding sequence is TGTGCCAGCAGCCGACCTACGACAGGGTCCCACGAGCAGTACTTC. The encoded protein is CASSRPTTGSHEQYF.

This chain uses TRBV6-1 with TRBJ2-7; no reliable D call. Germline-derived CDR1 and CDR2 are MNHNS and SASEGT. This CDR3 contains 14 residues. Trimming removed 6 bases at V and 0 bases at J, with 12 bases between. The CDR3 bases are TGTGCCAGCAGAACCGGGTCCAACTCCTACGAGCAGTACTTC. It encodes CASRTGSNSYEQYF.

CDR3 sequence: CASSSTSGTGALNQPQHF. CDR3 DNA: TGTGCCAGCTCATCTACCTCCGGGACAGGGGCGCTCAATCAGCCCCAGCATTTT. The chain employs TRBV18 and TRBJ1-5, with TRBD1 matching over 10 bases. The CDR3 runs 18 residues. The germline V gene encodes CDR1 KGHSH and CDR2 LQKENI. V lost 5 bases to trimming and J lost 3 bases; unmatched junction nucleotides: 13.

This clonotype was observed a few times. The rearrangement uses TRBV5-1 and TRBJ2-7, with D possibly matching TRBD1 (5 bases). Per the germline V gene, CDR1 is SGHRS and CDR2 is YFSETQ. V was cut by 0 bases and J by 2 bases, with 12 bases left in between. The CDR3 has 15 amino acids. This CDR3 is CASSLASDITYEQYF. CDR3 in DNA: TGCGCCAGCAGCTTGGCCTCGGACATTACCTACGAGCAGTACTTC.

The chain recombines TRBV11-2 with TRBJ2-7; 8 nucleotides align to TRBD1. The assigned J gene may be wrong: the sequence end matches TRBJ2-5 better. The CDR3 covers 14 residues. Germline CDR1 SGHAT, CDR2 FQNNGV. The CDR3 region has the DNA TGTGCCAGCAGCCTCGGACAGGGTACGAAGACCCAGTACTTC. It codes for CASSLGQGTKTQYF.

The V gene is TRBV28, the J gene TRBJ2-5; no clear D. The V end was cut by 5 bases, the J end by 5 bases, with 12 bases between. Germline assignment: CDR1 MDHEN and CDR2 SYDVKM. CDR3 length: 13 amino acids. CDR3 DNA: TGTGCCAGCAGTGCTCACGACGGGGAGACCCAGTACTTC. Its translation is CASSAHDGETQYF.

The chain links TRBV28 to TRBJ2-5, with 9 bases fitting TRBD1. The V gene end was trimmed by 4 bases and the J gene end by 5 bases; junction bases not matched to a gene: 8. There are 15 residues in the CDR3. CDR1 and CDR2 (germline): MDHEN, SYDVKM. CDR3 sequence: CASSSRDRVHETQYF. For the CDR3, the DNA is TGTGCCAGCAGTTCCCGGGACAGGGTGCACGAGACCCAGTACTTC.

The J gene is TRBJ2-1, the V gene TRBV14, with 7 bases matching TRBD1. The V segment lost 0 bases and the J segment 2 bases; nucleotides outside the gene matches: 7. This CDR3 is built from 17 residues. Germline loops: CDR1 SGHDN, CDR2 FVKESK. CDR3 DNA sequence: TGTGCCAGCAGCCAAGATTCGACAGGGTTGCCCTACAATGAGCAGTTCTTC. Translation: CASSQDSTGLPYNEQFF.

This clonotype was detected a few times. The genes are TRBV6-5 and TRBJ1-5; D not resolved. The V and J ends lost 6 bases and 6 bases respectively, with 12 bases between them. The CDR3 has 13 amino acids. CDR1 is MNHEY and CDR2 is SVGAGI in the germline V gene. The CDR3 loop reads CASRYPSRQPQHF. In DNA, the CDR3 is TGTGCCAGCAGGTACCCCAGTCGTCAGCCCCAGCATTTT.

This clonotype has a handful of counts. The DNA for the CDR3 is TGCGCCAGCAGCTTGAGGGGATCGGACAATGAGCAGTTCTTC. Protein: CASSLRGSDNEQFF. The rearrangement uses TRBV5-1 and TRBJ2-1, with D possibly matching TRBD1 (5 bases). The V end was cut by 1 base, the J end by 5 bases, with 10 bases between. The CDR3 length is 14 residues. From germline, CDR1 is SGHRS and CDR2 YFSETQ.

The genes are TRBV28 and TRBJ2-1; 9 bases map to TRBD2. V was pared by 7 bases and J by 7 bases, with 8 bases of the junction left unmatched. Germline CDR1 is MDHEN and CDR2 is SYDVKM. CDR3 length: 14 residues. CDR3 sequence: CASTIAGVGNEQFF. In DNA form, the CDR3 reads TGTGCCAGCACAATAGCGGGGGTTGGGAATGAGCAGTTCTTC. Full variable domain (rest looked up from reference TRBV28 and TRBJ2-1): DVKVTQSSRYLVKRTGEKVFLECVQDMDHENMFWYRQDPGLGLRLIYFSYDVKMKEKGDIPEGYSVSREKKERFSLILESASTNQTSMYLCASTIAGVGNEQFFGPGTRLTVL.

This clonotype was seen once. The chain recombines TRBV13 with TRBJ1-1; TRBD1 agrees at 10 bases. Germline CDR1 PRHDT, CDR2 FYEKMQ (reference sequence). This CDR3 has 15 residues. Losses at the gene ends were 0 bases for V and 8 bases for J; bases not matched to a gene: 6. The CDR3 loop is CASSLGGQGEEEAFF. CDR3 in DNA: TGTGCCAGCAGCTTAGGAGGACAGGGGGAAGAAGAAGCTTTCTTT.

The rearrangement uses TRBV4-2 and TRBJ2-1, with D unresolved. Trimming removed 5 bases at V and 5 bases at J, with 19 bases between. In germline, CDR1 is LGHNA, CDR2 YNFKEQ. The CDR3 extends over 16 amino acids. The CDR3 loop is CASSEAVGSGNNEQFF. CDR3 DNA sequence: TGTGCCAGCAGCGAAGCCGTAGGCTCAGGCAACAATGAGCAGTTCTTC.

The chain combines TRBV10-3 with TRBJ1-1; tentative D call: TRBD1 (6 bases). CDR1 is ENHRY and CDR2 is SYGVKD in the germline V gene. Deletions cut 7 bases from V and 3 bases from J, with 12 bases between. This CDR3 spans 13 amino acids. CDR3 sequence (DNA): TGTGCCATCACGGGGGCGGGGGACACTGAAGCTTTCTTT. This sequence encodes CAITGAGDTEAFF.

The rearrangement joins TRBV7-8 to TRBJ1-5, with a weak D call TRBD1 (5 bases). The CDR3 covers 15 residues. V lost 5 bases and J 3 bases, leaving 14 bases between the germline ends. CDR1 and CDR2 from the germline V gene are SGHVS and FQNEAQ. In nucleotides, the CDR3 is TGTGCCAGCAGCAAACCGGGACGGATCAATCAGCCCCAGCATTTT. Translation: CASSKPGRINQPQHF. Using reference TRBV7-8 and TRBJ1-5 for the parts outside the CDR3, the full variable domain is GAGVSQSPRYKVAKRGQDVALRCDPISGHVSLFWYQQALGQGPEFLTYFQNEAQLDKSGLPSDRFFAERPEGSVSTLKIQRTQQEDSAVYLCASSKPGRINQPQHFGDGTRLSIL.

The chain joins TRBV29-1 to TRBJ2-1, with no clear D. The V end lost 1 base, the J end lost 8 bases, and 15 bases lay between the germline ends. The CDR3 is made up of 14 amino acids. The germline gives CDR1 SQVTM, CDR2 ANQGSEA. The CDR3 sequence is CSVEGAEVGHEQFF. CDR3 nucleotide sequence: TGCAGCGTTGAAGGGGCGGAAGTCGGGCATGAGCAGTTCTTC.

The chain carries TRBV6-4 and TRBJ2-1, with D unresolved. Germline V gene data show CDR1 as MRHNA and CDR2 as SNTAGT. The V gene lost 3 bases and the J gene lost 4 bases, with 7 bases spanning the gap. This CDR3 spans 13 amino acids. The CDR3 loop is CASSDSLYNEQFF. CDR3 nucleotide sequence: TGTGCCAGCAGTGATTCACTTTACAATGAGCAGTTCTTC.

There are a few counts of this clonotype. The chain recombines TRBV4-3 with TRBJ1-1; weak D call: TRBD1 (5 bases). Trimming took off 0 bases at V and 0 bases at J, with 17 bases between the two ends. Germline CDR1 is LGHNA and CDR2 is YSLEER. The CDR3 extends over 18 amino acids. The CDR3 DNA sequence: TGCGCCAGCAGCCAAGAAATCTTAAGGACGGACATGAACACTGAAGCTTTCTTT. Protein sequence: CASSQEILRTDMNTEAFF.

This clonotype was picked up a small number of times. The genes are TRBV6-5 and TRBJ2-4, with TRBD2 as a possible D gene (5 bases). This CDR3 spans 15 amino acids. Germline-derived CDR1 and CDR2 are MNHEY and SVGAGI. Trimming shortened V by 5 bases and J by 13 bases, and 24 bases separated the two germline ends. The CDR3 loop reads CASSAPGVTAWEQYF. CDR3 sequence (DNA): TGTGCCAGCAGTGCCCCCGGGGTTACTGCCTGGGAGCAGTACTTC.

The chain links TRBV3-1 to TRBJ2-1; D unresolved. V lost 0 bases to trimming and J lost 4 bases, with 10 bases between them. The CDR3 is 15 amino acids. Germline V gene lookup returns CDR1 LGHDT and CDR2 YNNKEL (reference sequence). The CDR3 reads CASSQDLGRYNEQFF. Here the CDR3 DNA reads TGTGCCAGCAGCCAAGATCTGGGTCGGTACAATGAGCAGTTCTTC.

This clonotype showed up just a few times. The chain couples TRBV7-9 to TRBJ2-3, with D maybe TRBD2 (5 bases). The ends were cut back, 4 bases at V and 0 bases at J, with 17 bases in the middle. The CDR3 runs to 17 residues. The germline V gene has CDR1 SEHNR and CDR2 FQNEAQ (reference sequence). CDR3 in DNA: TGTGCCAGCAGCTGGAAGGACTTGCGATATAGCACAGATACGCAGTATTTT. This codes for CASSWKDLRYSTDTQYF.

The rearrangement uses TRBV20-1 and TRBJ2-5, with TRBD2 as a possible D gene (6 bases). The germline CDR1 and CDR2 sequences are DFQATT and SNEGSKA (reference sequence). Trimming took off 4 bases at V and 3 bases at J, with 18 bases between the two ends. The CDR3 length is 15 residues. The chain's CDR3 is CSAKVFGGPEETQYF. Written as DNA, the CDR3 is TGCAGTGCTAAGGTTTTCGGAGGGCCTGAAGAGACCCAGTACTTC.

This clonotype was counted between two and nine times. The chain carries TRBV3-1 and TRBJ1-2; 9 bases match TRBD1. V lost 2 bases and J lost 2; bases outside the gene matches: 6. CDR1 and CDR2 (germline): LGHDT, YNNKEL (reference sequence). The CDR3 consists of 16 residues. CDR3 in DNA: TGTGCCAGCAGCCAAATAGGGACAGGGAAGAACTATGGCTACACCTTC. Residues: CASSQIGTGKNYGYTF.

Only one count was recorded for this clonotype. Compared with germline, one end of the junction differs, possibly owing to a read error. CDR3 region: CAGSSLNEQFF. CDR3 nucleotides: TGTGCCGGCAGCTCCTTGAATGAGCAGTTCTTC. The chain recombines TRBV11-3 with TRBJ2-1; D is undetermined. Germline lookup yields CDR1 SGHNT and CDR2 YENEEA. This CDR3 is 11 amino acids long. The full variable domain, with the rest looked up from reference TRBV11-3 and TRBJ2-1, is EAGVVQSPRYKIIEKKQPVAFWCNPISGHNTLYWYLQNLGQGPELLIRYENEEAVDDSQLPKDRFSAERLKGVDSTLKIQPAELGDSAVYLCAGSSLNEQFFGPGTRLTVL.

This clonotype was found a few times. The J gene is TRBJ2-1, the V gene TRBV7-9; no definite D call. The CDR3 is 12 amino acids. Germline CDR1 and CDR2: SEHNR and FQNEAQ (reference sequence). V dropped 2 bases and J dropped 6 bases, with 5 bases sitting between them. DNA for the CDR3: TGTGCCAGCAGCTTAATCCCCAATGAGCAGTTCTTC. Translation gives CASSLIPNEQFF.

This clonotype appeared a single time. J is TRBJ2-5 and V is TRBV6-1, with D uncertain. The CDR3 has 12 residues. Germline V gene data show CDR1 as MNHNS and CDR2 as SASEGT. V was shortened by 2 bases and J by 11 bases, with 12 bases between the two germline ends. The CDR3, as DNA: TGTGCCAGCAGTGAATTTTCAAATGAGCAGTACTTC. Protein sequence: CASSEFSNEQYF.

This clonotype appeared a few times. The chain joins TRBV7-9 to TRBJ2-5; unclear D gene. Trimming took 3 bases from V and 0 from J, leaving 8 bases between them. This CDR3 is built from 14 residues. Germline V CDR1 and CDR2: SEHNR, FQNEAQ (reference sequence). CDR3 DNA sequence: TGTGCCAGCAGCTTCTCGACCTACCAAGAGACCCAGTACTTC. Encoded protein: CASSFSTYQETQYF.

About this clonotype itself: Given a much more abundant clone one base away, this may be a read error. The V call is TRBV4-2, the J call TRBJ2-5; maybe TRBD2 (6 bases). V was cut by 6 bases and J by 0 bases, with 11 bases left in between. The germline V gene encodes CDR1 LGHNA and CDR2 YNFKEQ. The CDR3 contains 14 residues. This CDR3 is CASRPSSDQETQYF. In DNA form, the CDR3 reads TGTGCCAGCAGACCATCTAGCGACCAAGAGACCCAGTACTTC.

This rearrangement joins TRBV27 to TRBJ2-7, with D perhaps matching TRBD2 (6 bases). The CDR3 contains 14 residues. CDR1 is MNHEY, CDR2 SMNVEV, per germline (reference sequence). V was pared by 8 bases and J by 2 bases, with 16 bases between. For the CDR3, the DNA is TGTGCCAGCCGTTCGATGGGCGGGACCTACGAGCAGTACTTC. Encoded protein: CASRSMGGTYEQYF.

V is TRBV7-3 and J is TRBJ2-2; D gene uncertain. Germline V CDR1 and CDR2: SGHTA, FQGTGA. The CDR3 spans 14 residues. The ends were cut back, 0 bases at V and 3 bases at J, with 5 bases in the middle. Here the CDR3 DNA reads TGTGCCAGCAGCTTAACAACAGACACCGGGGAGCTGTTTTTT. This encodes CASSLTTDTGELFF.

Only a few counts were recorded for this clonotype. Given a much more abundant clone one base away, this may be a read error. This chain joins TRBV6-4 and TRBJ2-2; D gene uncertain. The CDR3 runs to 13 residues. V was shortened by 0 bases and J by 4 bases, with 3 bases between the two germline ends. Germline V gene sequence: CDR1 MRHNA, CDR2 SNTAGT. This CDR3 is CASSDSSTGELFF. As DNA, the CDR3 is TGTGCCAGCAGTGACTCGAGCACCGGGGAGCTGTTTTTT.